This TCR beta chain was captured by sequencing in a study of T cell repertoires in cytomegalovirus infection. Study-wide background: TCR beta signatures that were public indicated CMV infection and matching HLA type. The study's findings and limits: Dominating the ex vivo response were HLA-C-restricted CMV-specific TCR beta clonotypes. The cumulative frequency of public TCR beta families distinguished individuals who carried CMV together with the relevant HLA.

This clonotype was seen repeatedly, ten times or more. Antigen specificity is unknown. TCRdb fed the reads into MiXCR, producing one record per CDR3 protein. The sample lists more than 85,000 distinct CDR3 sequences; less than 25% were seen once. Germline CDR1 and CDR2: DFQATT and SNEGSKA (reference sequence). The V segment lost 3 bases and the J segment 5 bases; nucleotides outside the gene matches: 3. CDR3 length: 14 residues. This TCR was sampled from a human donor in good health (CMV status not recorded). Some clones in this sample may be carry-over from other donors' samples. This chain links TRBV20-1 with TRBJ2-3, with 12 positions matching TRBD2. Sequencing was done on a sample of CD8+ T cells from PBMCs. CDR3 nucleotide sequence: TGCAGTGCTAGCCTAGCGGGAGGGGGAGATACGCAGTATTTT. It encodes CSASLAGGGDTQYF.